This entry lists 7 T cell receptor beta chains sequenced from one sample in a study of identical twins. TCRdb ran MiXCR on the 5' RACE reads and lists one entry per CDR3 protein. This sample has approximately 690,000 distinct CDR3 sequences, with roughly 6% found just once. What was sequenced was naive T cells sorted from blood. Receptor source: a man aged 18 to 29 in good health.

This clonotype was observed at least ten times. The CDR3 loop is CSVGEGGTEAFF. Here the CDR3 DNA reads TGCAGCGTGGGGGAAGGGGGCACTGAAGCTTTCTTT. The rearrangement uses TRBV29-1 and TRBJ1-1, with TRBD1 as a possible D gene (6 bases). Trimming removed 6 bases at V and 4 bases at J, with 12 bases between. Germline CDR1 reads SQVTM; CDR2 reads ANQGSEA. This CDR3 spans 12 amino acids.

This clonotype was detected many times. The rearrangement links TRBV12-3 or TRBV12-4 to TRBJ2-5; D might be TRBD1 (6 bases). Trimming shortened V by 6 bases and J by 4 bases, and 12 bases separated the two germline ends. The CDR3 extends over 13 amino acids. CDR3 amino acids: CASSYEQGETQYF. Written as DNA, the CDR3 is TGTGCCAGCAGCTACGAACAGGGAGAGACCCAGTACTTC.

Many counts were recorded for this clonotype. The V gene is TRBV5-1, the J gene TRBJ2-2; TRBD2 matches 15 bases. The CDR3 has 19 residues. Germline assignment: CDR1 SGHRS and CDR2 YFSETQ. Trimming removed 0 bases from V and 2 bases from J; junction bases left unmatched: 5. CDR3 sequence reads: CASSLAGLAGGVNTGELFF. CDR3 sequence (DNA): TGCGCCAGCAGCTTGGCGGGACTAGCGGGAGGCGTAAACACCGGGGAGCTGTTTTTT.

There are a few counts of this clonotype. V usage is TRBV5-1 and J usage is TRBJ2-2, with D maybe TRBD1 (6 bases). Germline lookup yields CDR1 SGHRS and CDR2 YFSETQ. Trimming removed 8 bases at V and 4 bases at J, with 21 bases between. There are 16 residues in the CDR3. This chain's CDR3 is CASKIAPDRTTGELFF. CDR3 DNA sequence: TGCGCCAGTAAGATAGCCCCGGACAGAACCACCGGGGAGCTGTTTTTT.

This clonotype was seen ten or more times. The chain employs TRBV7-8 and TRBJ2-7; D call uncertain. The CDR3 loop spans 12 amino acids. The germline V and J ends were trimmed by 4 bases and 6 bases, with 10 bases remaining between them. Per the germline V gene, CDR1 is SGHVS and CDR2 is FQNEAQ. The CDR3 DNA reads as TGTGCCAGCAGCTCAGATGATCGCGAGCAGTACGTC. Amino acids: CASSSDDREQYV.

This chain uses TRBV2 with TRBJ2-7; no clear D. The ends were cut back, 7 bases at V and 7 bases at J, with 11 bases in the middle. The CDR3 totals 11 residues. Germline CDR1 is SNHLY and CDR2 is FYNNEI. CDR3 DNA: TGTGCCAGCAAAAACAACCGGGAGCAGTACGTC. Amino acid sequence: CASKNNREQYV.

This clonotype has at least ten counts. This chain uses TRBV20-1 with TRBJ2-3, with D tentatively TRBD2 (6 bases). The CDR3 contains 15 residues. The V gene's germline CDR1 is DFQATT and CDR2 SNEGSKA (reference sequence). The DNA for the CDR3 is TGCGGGGCTCCTAGGGTGGCGGGAAACGCAGATACGCAGTATTTT. It specifies CGAPRVAGNADTQYF.